The clone carrying this T cell receptor beta chain was seen once. The data were obtained in a study of blood T cells in healthy people across ages. Between the trimmed V and J ends, which lost 3 bases and 6 bases, there was a span of 11 bases. Germline assignment: CDR1 SEHNR and CDR2 FQNEAQ (reference sequence). The CDR3 runs to 13 residues. The use of a sample-barcoded 5' primer and a J-beta primer mix characterized a second PCR of about 7 to 12 cycles. In TCRdb, the 5' RACE reads were re-called with MiXCR into one record per CDR3 protein. The profile shows 1.2 million to 1.5 million distinct CDR3 sequences, roughly 40% of them singletons.

The V gene is TRBV7-9, the J gene TRBJ1-2; D is possibly TRBD1 (5 bases). Sequencing was carried out using blood. The receptor was isolated from a woman younger than 35 in good health. The CDR3 protein is CASSFLSGNGYTF. The CDR3 bases are TGTGCCAGCAGCTTCCTGTCAGGGAATGGCTACACCTTC.